This T cell receptor (beta chain) derives from a study of blood T cells in healthy people across ages. Overall study results and limits: A strong correlation between TCR beta diversity and naive T cell percentage was seen.

V shed 7 bases, J shed 6 bases, and the junction held 9 bases outside the gene matches. CDR1 MNHEY and CDR2 SVGAGI come from the germline V gene. CDR3 length: 13 amino acids. In the case of this clonotype: Its antigen is unknown.

Alongside a J-beta primer mix, a sample-barcoded 5' primer served in a second PCR lasting about 6 to 11 cycles. TCRdb reprocessed the 5' RACE reads with MiXCR, giving one entry per CDR3 protein. The table has 790,000 or so distinct CDR3 sequences, roughly 50% seen once. Individuals who donated were healthy Caucasians from Russia aged about 6 to 100. The sequence came from a man aged 40-55 years in good health. Sequences were obtained from blood. This sequence joins TRBV6-5 and TRBJ2-7; 7 bases are a match to TRBD2. The DNA for the CDR3 is TGTGCCAGCAAACCGGGACTACACTGCGAGCAGTACTTC. This translates into CASKPGLHCEQYF.